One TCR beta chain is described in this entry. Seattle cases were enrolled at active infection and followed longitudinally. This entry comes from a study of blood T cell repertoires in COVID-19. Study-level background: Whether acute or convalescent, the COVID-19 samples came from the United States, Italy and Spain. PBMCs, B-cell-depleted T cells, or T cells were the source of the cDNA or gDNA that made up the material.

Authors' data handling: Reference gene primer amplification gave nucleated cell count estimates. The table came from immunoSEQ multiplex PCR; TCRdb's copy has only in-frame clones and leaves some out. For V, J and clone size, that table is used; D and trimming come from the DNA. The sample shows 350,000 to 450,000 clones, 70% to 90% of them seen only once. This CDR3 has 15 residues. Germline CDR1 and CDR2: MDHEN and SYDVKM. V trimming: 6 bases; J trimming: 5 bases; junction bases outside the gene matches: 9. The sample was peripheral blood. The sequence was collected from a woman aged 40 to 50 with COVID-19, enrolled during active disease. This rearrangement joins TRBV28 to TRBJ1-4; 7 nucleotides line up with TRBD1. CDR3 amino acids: CASSKGQDRNEKLFF. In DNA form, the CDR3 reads TGTGCCAGCAGCAAAGGACAGGACAGAAATGAAAAACTGTTTTTT.